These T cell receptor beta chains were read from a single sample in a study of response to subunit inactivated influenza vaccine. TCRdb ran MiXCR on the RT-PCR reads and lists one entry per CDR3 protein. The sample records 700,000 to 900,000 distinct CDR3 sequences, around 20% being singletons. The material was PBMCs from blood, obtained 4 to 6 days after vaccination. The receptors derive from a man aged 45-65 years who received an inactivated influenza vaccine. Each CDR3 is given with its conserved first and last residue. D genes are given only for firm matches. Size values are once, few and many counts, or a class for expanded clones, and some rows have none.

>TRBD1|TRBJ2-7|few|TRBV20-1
TGCAGTGCTATAGGGACAGGGTTCTCCGAGCAGTACTTC
CSAIGTGFSEQYF
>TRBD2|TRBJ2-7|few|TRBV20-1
TGCAGTGCTAGTCCGGGACTAGCGATTCCCTACGAGCAGTACTTC
CSASPGLAIPYEQYF
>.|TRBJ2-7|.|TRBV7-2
TGTGCCAGCAGCTTAGCCGGGACGCAGACCTACGAGCAGTACTTC
CASSLAGTQTYEQYF
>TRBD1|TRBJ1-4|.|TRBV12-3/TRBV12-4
TGTGCCAGCAGCCGACAGGGGGCGTCAACTAATGAAAAACTGTTTTTT
CASSRQGASTNEKLFF
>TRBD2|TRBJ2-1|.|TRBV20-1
TGCAGTGCTAGATCCCGATTAGCGGGAGGGCCGAGGAATGAGCAGTTCTTC
CSARSRLAGGPRNEQFF
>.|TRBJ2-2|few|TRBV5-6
TGTGCCAGCAGGCTACACGCGAACACCGGGGAGCTGTTTTTT
CASRLHANTGELFF
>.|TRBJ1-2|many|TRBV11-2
TGTGCCAGCAGCTTGACCCCTGGGGGGAGCGACTATGGCTACACCTTC
CASSLTPGGSDYGYTF
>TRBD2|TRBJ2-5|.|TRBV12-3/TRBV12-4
TGTGCCAGCAGTTTAGAGGGAGGGTTTCGAGAGACCCAGTACTTC
CASSLEGGFRETQYF
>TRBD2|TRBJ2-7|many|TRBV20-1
TGCAGTGCTCCCGAGAGCGGGGCGGCCTACGAGCAGTACTTC
CSAPESGAAYEQYF
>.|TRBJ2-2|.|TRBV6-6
TGTGCCAGCAGTTACTACCAGGGGGAGCTGTTTTTT
CASSYYQGELFF
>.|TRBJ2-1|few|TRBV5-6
TGTGCCAGCAGCACGAGCCCGACACACTACAATGAGCAGTTCTTC
CASSTSPTHYNEQFF
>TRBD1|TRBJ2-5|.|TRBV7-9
TGTGCCAGCAGCGCACAGGGGGCTGGAGAGACCCAGTACTTC
CASSAQGAGETQYF
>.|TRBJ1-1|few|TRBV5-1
TGCGCCAGCAGCTTGGCCACCGGGGGACGTAACACTGAAGCTTTCTTT
CASSLATGGRNTEAFF
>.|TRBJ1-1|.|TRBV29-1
TGCAGCGTTCATCCCGGTGCATACGCTTTCTTT
CSVHPGAYAFF
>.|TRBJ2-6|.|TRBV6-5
TGTGCCAGCAGTTACGGGTCAGGCGTTAGCTCTGGGGCCAACGTCCTGACTTTC
CASSYGSGVSSGANVLTF
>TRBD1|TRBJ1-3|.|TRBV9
TGTGCCAGCAGCACCGACAGGGTGGATGGAAACACCATATATTTT
CASSTDRVDGNTIYF
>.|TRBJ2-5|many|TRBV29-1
TGCAGCGTTGAAAGGGCGGGTGGAAGATACTTC
CSVERAGGRYF
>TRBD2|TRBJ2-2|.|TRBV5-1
TGCGCCAGCAGCCCCAGGGACTACAACACCGGGGAGCTGTTTTTT
CASSPRDYNTGELFF
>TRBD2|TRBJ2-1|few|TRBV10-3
TGTGCCATCAGTGAAGGTGCGACTAGCGGGAGTCTCAATGAGCAGTTCTTC
CAISEGATSGSLNEQFF
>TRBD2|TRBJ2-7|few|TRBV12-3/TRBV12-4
TGTGCCAGCAGTTCCCGACGACGACTAGCGGGGGAACACGAGCAGTACTTC
CASSSRRRLAGEHEQYF
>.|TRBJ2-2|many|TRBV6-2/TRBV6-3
TGTGCCAGCAGTTACGGGGGTCCAACGAACACCGGGGAGCTGTTTTTT
CASSYGGPTNTGELFF
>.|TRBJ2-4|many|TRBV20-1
TGCAGTGCTAGAGATATTTTAGGGACGACCAAAAACATTCAGTACTTC
CSARDILGTTKNIQYF
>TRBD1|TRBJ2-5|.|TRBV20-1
TGCAGTGCTTCGGGACAGACACAAGAGACCCAGTACTTC
CSASGQTQETQYF
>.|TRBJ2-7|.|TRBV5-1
TGCGCCAGCAGCTTGGGTTCAGGAGCCCACGAGCAGTACTTC
CASSLGSGAHEQYF
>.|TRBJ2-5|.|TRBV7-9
TGTGCCAGCAGCCATATACAGGCCGGCCAAGAGACCCAGTACTTC
CASSHIQAGQETQYF
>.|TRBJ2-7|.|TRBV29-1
TGCAGCGTTGTAGAATCTGCGTACGAGCAGTACTTC
CSVVESAYEQYF
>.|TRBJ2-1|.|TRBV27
TGTGCCAGCAGTTTATCTGTCGGCAATGAGCAGTTCTTC
CASSLSVGNEQFF
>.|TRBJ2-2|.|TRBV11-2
TGTGCCAGCAGCACCCTCGGGACACTTCACACCGGGGAGCTGTTTTTT
CASSTLGTLHTGELFF
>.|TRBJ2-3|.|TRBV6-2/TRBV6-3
TGTGCCAGCAGTTACGTCTCGGCCAGAGGCGCAGATACGCAGTATTTT
CASSYVSARGADTQYF
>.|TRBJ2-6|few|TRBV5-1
TGCGCCAGCAGCTTGGCCTTTGATTTGGGAGGGACATCTGGGGCCAACGTCCTGACTTTC
CASSLAFDLGGTSGANVLTF
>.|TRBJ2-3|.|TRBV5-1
TGCGCCAGCAGCTTGCAGGTTCCTAGCACAGATACGCAGTATTTT
CASSLQVPSTDTQYF
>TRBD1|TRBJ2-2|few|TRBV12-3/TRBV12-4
TGTGCCAGCATCCAGACAGGGGGCGTCACCGGGGAGCTGTTTTTT
CASIQTGGVTGELFF
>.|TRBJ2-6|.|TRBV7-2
TGTGCCAGCAGCTTAAGAGTCAGAGACTCTGGGGCCAACGTCCTGACTTTC
CASSLRVRDSGANVLTF
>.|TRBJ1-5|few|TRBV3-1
TGTGCCAGCAGCCAATTACCCCTTCAGCCCCAGCATTTT
CASSQLPLQPQHF
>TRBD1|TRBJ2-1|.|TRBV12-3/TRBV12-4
TGTGCCAGCAGTTTAAGGGACAGGCAACGTGGTGAGCAGTTCTTC
CASSLRDRQRGEQFF
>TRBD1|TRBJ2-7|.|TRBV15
TGTGCCACCAGCAGAGAACCGGGACAGACCTACGAGCAGTACTTC
CATSREPGQTYEQYF
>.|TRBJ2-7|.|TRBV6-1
TGTGCCAGCAGGCACACCGGGACTCGGGACTACGAGCAGTACTTC
CASRHTGTRDYEQYF
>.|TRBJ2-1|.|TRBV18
TGTGCCATCTCACCACGGATAGGTGATGAGCAGTTCTTC
CAISPRIGDEQFF
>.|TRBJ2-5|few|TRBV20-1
TGCAGTGCTAGAGATCGGAAATCGGATCAAGAGACCCAGTACTTC
CSARDRKSDQETQYF
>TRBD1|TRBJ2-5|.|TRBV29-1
TGCAGCGTTGAAGCTGGGACAGAATGGCAAGAGACCCAGTACTTC
CSVEAGTEWQETQYF
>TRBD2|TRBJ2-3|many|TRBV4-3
TGCGCCAGCAGCCAAGGCGCTAGCGGAGGGGACACAGATACGCAGTATTTT
CASSQGASGGDTDTQYF
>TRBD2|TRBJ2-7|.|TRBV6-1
TGTGCCAGCAGGGCGACTAGCGGGTACGCCAACTCCTACGAGCAGTACTTC
CASRATSGYANSYEQYF
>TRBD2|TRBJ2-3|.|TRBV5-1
TGCGCCAGCAGCTTGGAAGCTAGCGGGGTGAGCACAGATACGCAGTATTTT
CASSLEASGVSTDTQYF
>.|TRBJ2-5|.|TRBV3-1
TGTGCCAGCAGCCAAGGGACTGACGAAGAGACCCAGTACTTC
CASSQGTDEETQYF
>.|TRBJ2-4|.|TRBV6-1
TGTGCCAGCAATATAAAAGCCAAAAACATTCAGTACTTC
CASNIKAKNIQYF
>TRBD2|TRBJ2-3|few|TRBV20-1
TGCAGTGCCCCAGCGGGACTCACAGATACGCAGTATTTT
CSAPAGLTDTQYF
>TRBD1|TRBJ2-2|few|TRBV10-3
TGTGCCATCCAGGGGGCGCGGGCCGGGGAGCTGTTTTTT
CAIQGARAGELFF
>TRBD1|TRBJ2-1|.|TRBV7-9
TGTGCCAGCAGCCCGAGACAGGGACGGACATACAATGAGCAGTTCTTC
CASSPRQGRTYNEQFF
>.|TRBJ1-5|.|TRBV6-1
TGTGCCAGTAGGTCCGGGACCTATAGCAATCAGCCCCAGCATTTT
CASRSGTYSNQPQHF